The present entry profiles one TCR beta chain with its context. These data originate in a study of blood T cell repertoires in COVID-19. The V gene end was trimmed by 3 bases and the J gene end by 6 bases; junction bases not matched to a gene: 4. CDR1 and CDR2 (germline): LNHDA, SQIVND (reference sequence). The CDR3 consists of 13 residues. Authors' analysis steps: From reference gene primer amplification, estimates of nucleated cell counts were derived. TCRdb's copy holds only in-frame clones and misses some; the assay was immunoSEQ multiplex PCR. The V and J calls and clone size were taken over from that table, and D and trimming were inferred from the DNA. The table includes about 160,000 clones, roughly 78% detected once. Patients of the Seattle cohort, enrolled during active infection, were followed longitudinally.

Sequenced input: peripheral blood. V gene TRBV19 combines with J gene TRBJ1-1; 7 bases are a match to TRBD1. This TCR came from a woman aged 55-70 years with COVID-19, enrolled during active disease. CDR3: CASSIPGQAEAFF. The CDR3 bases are TGTGCCAGTAGTATTCCAGGACAGGCTGAAGCTTTCTTT.